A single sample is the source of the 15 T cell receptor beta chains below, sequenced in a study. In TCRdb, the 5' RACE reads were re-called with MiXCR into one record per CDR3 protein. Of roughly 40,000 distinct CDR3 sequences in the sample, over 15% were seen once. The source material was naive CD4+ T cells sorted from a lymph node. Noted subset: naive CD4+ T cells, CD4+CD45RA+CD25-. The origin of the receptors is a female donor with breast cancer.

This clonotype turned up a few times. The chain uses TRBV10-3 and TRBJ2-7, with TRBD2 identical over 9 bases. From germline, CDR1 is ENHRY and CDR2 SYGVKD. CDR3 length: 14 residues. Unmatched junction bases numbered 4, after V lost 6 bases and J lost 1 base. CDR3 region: CAIRLAGDSYEQYF. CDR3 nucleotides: TGTGCCATCAGATTAGCGGGAGATTCCTACGAGCAGTACTTC.

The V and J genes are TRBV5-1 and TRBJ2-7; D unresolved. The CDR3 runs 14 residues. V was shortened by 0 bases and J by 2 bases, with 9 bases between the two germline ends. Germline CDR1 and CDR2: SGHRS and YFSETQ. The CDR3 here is CASSLDPGTYEQYF. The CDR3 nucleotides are TGCGCCAGCAGCTTGGATCCCGGAACCTACGAGCAGTACTTC.

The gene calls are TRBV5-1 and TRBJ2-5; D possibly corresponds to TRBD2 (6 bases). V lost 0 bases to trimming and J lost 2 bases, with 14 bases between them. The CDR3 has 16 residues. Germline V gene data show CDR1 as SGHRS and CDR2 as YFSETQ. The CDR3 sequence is CASSLVGGTHQETQYF. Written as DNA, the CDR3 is TGCGCCAGCAGCTTGGTCGGCGGGACGCATCAAGAGACCCAGTACTTC.

CDR3 loop: CASSLAFLSSGRQNIQYF. For the CDR3, the DNA is TGTGCCAGCAGCTTAGCGTTCCTTTCCTCAGGGCGCCAAAACATTCAGTACTTC. The chain joins TRBV7-9 to TRBJ2-4; D is perhaps TRBD1 (5 bases). Between the trimmed V and J ends, which lost 0 bases and 5 bases, there was a span of 20 bases. Looked up from germline, CDR1 is SEHNR and CDR2 is FQNEAQ (reference sequence). The CDR3 contains 18 residues.

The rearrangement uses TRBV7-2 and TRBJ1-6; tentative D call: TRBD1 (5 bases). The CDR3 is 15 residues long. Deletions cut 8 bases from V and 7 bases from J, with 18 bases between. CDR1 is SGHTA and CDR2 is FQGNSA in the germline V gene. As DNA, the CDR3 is TGTGCCAGCGGTGGGGCAGATAGGGTCAATTCACCCCTCCACTTT. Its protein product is CASGGADRVNSPLHF.

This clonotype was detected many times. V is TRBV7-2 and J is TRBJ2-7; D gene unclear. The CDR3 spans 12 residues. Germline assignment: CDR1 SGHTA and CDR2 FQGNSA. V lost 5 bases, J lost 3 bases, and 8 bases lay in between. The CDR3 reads CASSANLYEQYF. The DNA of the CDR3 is TGTGCCAGCAGCGCCAACCTCTACGAGCAGTACTTC.

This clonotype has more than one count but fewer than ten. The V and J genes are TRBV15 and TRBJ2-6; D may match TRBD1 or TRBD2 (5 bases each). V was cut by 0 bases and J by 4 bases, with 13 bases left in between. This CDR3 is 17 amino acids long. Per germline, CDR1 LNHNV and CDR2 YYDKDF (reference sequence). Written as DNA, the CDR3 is TGTGCCACCAGCAGAGATCGTGGGACGGCCGGGGCCAACGTCCTGACTTTC. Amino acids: CATSRDRGTAGANVLTF.

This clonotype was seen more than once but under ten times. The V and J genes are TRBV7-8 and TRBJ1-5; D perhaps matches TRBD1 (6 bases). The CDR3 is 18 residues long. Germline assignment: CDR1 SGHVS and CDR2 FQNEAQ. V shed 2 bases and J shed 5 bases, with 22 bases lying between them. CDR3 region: CASSLMSTGGGKYQPQHF. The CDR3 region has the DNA TGTGCCAGCAGCTTAATGAGTACGGGGGGCGGAAAATATCAGCCCCAGCATTTT.

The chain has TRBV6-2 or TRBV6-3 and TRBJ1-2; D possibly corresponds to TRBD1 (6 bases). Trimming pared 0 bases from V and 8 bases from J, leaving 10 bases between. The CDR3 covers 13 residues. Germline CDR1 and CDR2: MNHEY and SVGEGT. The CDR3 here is CASSYSTGWGYTF. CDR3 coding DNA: TGTGCCAGCAGTTACTCGACAGGATGGGGCTACACCTTC.

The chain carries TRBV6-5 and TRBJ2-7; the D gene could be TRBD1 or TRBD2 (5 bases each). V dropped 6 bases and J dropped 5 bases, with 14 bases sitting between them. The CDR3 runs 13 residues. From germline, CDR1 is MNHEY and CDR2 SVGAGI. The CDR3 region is CASSRDRGDEQYF. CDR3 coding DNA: TGTGCCAGCAGCCGTGATCGGGGCGACGAGCAGTACTTC.

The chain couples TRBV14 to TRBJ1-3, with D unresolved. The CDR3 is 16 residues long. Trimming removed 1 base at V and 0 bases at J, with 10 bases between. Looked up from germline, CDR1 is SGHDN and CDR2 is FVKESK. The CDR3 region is CASSQGYWGSGNTIYF. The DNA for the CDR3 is TGTGCCAGCAGCCAAGGTTACTGGGGCTCTGGAAACACCATATATTTT.

Here the CDR3 DNA reads TGTGCCAGCCACCTGGGAAGCGAAAACATTCAGTACTTC. Translation gives CASHLGSENIQYF. This sequence joins TRBV28 and TRBJ2-4; D is undetermined. The V end lost 8 bases, the J end lost 5 bases, and 13 bases lay between the germline ends. This CDR3 has 13 residues. CDR1 MDHEN and CDR2 SYDVKM come from the germline V gene. Full variable domain (rest looked up from reference TRBV28 and TRBJ2-4): DVKVTQSSRYLVKRTGEKVFLECVQDMDHENMFWYRQDPGLGLRLIYFSYDVKMKEKGDIPEGYSVSREKKERFSLILESASTNQTSMYLCASHLGSENIQYFGAGTRLSVL.

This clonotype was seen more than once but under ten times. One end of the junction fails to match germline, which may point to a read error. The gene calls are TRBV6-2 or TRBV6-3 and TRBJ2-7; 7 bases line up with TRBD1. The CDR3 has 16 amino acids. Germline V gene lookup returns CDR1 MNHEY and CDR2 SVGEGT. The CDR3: CVSSYWMTGSSYEQYF. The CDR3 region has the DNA TGTGTCAGCAGTTACTGGATGACAGGGAGCTCCTACGAGCAGTACTTC.

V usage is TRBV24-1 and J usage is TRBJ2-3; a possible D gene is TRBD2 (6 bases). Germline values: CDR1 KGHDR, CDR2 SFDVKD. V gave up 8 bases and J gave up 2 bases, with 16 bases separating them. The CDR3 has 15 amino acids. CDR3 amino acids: CATNSGRGNTDTQYF. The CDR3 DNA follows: TGTGCCACCAACTCCGGGAGAGGAAACACAGATACGCAGTATTTT.

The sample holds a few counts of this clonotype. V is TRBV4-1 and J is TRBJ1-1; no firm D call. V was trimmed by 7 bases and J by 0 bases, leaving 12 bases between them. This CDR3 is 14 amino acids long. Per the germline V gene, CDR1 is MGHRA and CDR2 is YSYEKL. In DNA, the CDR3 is TGCGCCAGCACCGGAGGGCTCATGAACACTGAAGCTTTCTTT. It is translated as CASTGGLMNTEAFF.